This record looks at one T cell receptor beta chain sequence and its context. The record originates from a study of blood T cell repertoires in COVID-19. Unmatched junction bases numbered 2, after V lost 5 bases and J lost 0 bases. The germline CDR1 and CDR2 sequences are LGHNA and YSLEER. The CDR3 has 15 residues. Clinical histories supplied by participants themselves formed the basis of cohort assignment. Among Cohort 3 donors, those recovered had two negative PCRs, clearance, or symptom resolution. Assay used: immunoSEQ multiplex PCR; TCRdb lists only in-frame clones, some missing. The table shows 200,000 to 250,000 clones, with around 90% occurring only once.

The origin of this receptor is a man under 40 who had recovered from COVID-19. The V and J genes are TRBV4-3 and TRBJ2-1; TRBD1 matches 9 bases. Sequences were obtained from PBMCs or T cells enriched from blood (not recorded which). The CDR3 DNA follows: TGCGCCAGCAGCATACAGGGGGCCTCCTACAATGAGCAGTTCTTC. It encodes CASSIQGASYNEQFF.